This TCR beta chain was obtained from a study of tumor-infiltrating lymphocytes in localized non-small cell lung cancer. The overall study: Tumor tissue and non-adjacent uninvolved lung came from each patient.

The V gene lost 5 bases and the J gene lost 0 bases, with 11 bases spanning the gap. In germline, CDR1 is SNHLY, CDR2 FYNNEI. CDR3 length: 15 amino acids. Assay used: immunoSEQ multiplex PCR; TCRdb lists only in-frame clones, some missing. The table has some 15,000 clones, 65% to 85% seen once. The V and J genes are TRBV2 and TRBJ1-5; D perhaps matches TRBD1 (5 bases). Sample: uninvolved lung tissue not adjacent to the tumor. This clonotype was sampled from a human donor with non-small cell lung cancer. The CDR3: CASSPQDLSNQPQHF. The CDR3, as DNA: TGTGCCAGCAGTCCACAGGACCTTAGCAATCAGCCCCAGCATTTT.